A selection of T cell receptor beta chains follows, all from one sample in a study of graft-versus-host responses after intestinal transplantation. Generated by immunoSEQ multiplex PCR, the TCRdb table keeps only in-frame clones and is missing some. The sample records about 83,000 clones, roughly 89% being singletons. For these TCRs, the target antigens are not known. The specimen comprised unstimulated CD4+ T cells sorted from spleen or lymph node cells, sampled before intestinal transplant. These TCRs come from a human donor who received an intestinal transplant. CDR3s include the opening cysteine and the closing phenylalanine or tryptophan. D genes are given only for firm matches. Size is omitted from some rows. Given values are once, few, many or a class for expanded clones.

V,D,J,size,DNA,CDR3
TRBV6-1,-,TRBJ1-5,-,TGTGCCAGCAGCGACAAGCTATTGGCAGTCCAGCCCCAGCATTTT,CASSDKLLAVQPQHF
TRBV7-8,-,TRBJ2-1,once,TGTGCCAGCAGCCCCAACAGGGAAAATGAGCAGTTCTTC,CASSPNRENEQFF
TRBV6-6,-,TRBJ1-5,-,TGTGCCAGCAGCCTCGACTGGAGCTATCAGCCCCAGCATTTT,CASSLDWSYQPQHF
TRBV5-1,TRBD1,TRBJ1-2,-,TGCGCCAGCAGCACCAGACAGGGGGTCTATGGCTACACCTTC,CASSTRQGVYGYTF
TRBV6-1,-,TRBJ1-5,-,TGTGCCAGCAGTGAATTCGGCAATCAGCCCCAGCATTTT,CASSEFGNQPQHF
TRBV6-1,-,TRBJ1-4,-,TGTGCCAGCAGTGGGACAGCAACTAATGAAAAACTGTTTTTT,CASSGTATNEKLFF
TRBV19,-,TRBJ2-1,-,TGTGCCAGTAGCAGGGACTTGACCTACAATGAGCAGTTCTTC,CASSRDLTYNEQFF
TRBV7-2,TRBD1,TRBJ1-2,-,TGTGCCAGCAGCTCACGACAGGGCGCCTATGGCTACACCTTC,CASSSRQGAYGYTF
TRBV4-1,TRBD2,TRBJ2-3,-,TGCGCCAGCAGCCAAGGGGCGGGAGGGTCCACAGATACGCAGTATTTT,CASSQGAGGSTDTQYF
TRBV2,-,TRBJ2-3,-,TGTGCCAGCAGTGAAGCGCTTTCGGGCACAGATACGCAGTATTTT,CASSEALSGTDTQYF
TRBV28,TRBD1,TRBJ1-2,once,TGTGCCAGCAGGAGCCCGGGACAGGGGAATGGCTACACCTTC,CASRSPGQGNGYTF
TRBV2,-,TRBJ2-7,-,TGTGCCAGCAGGGAGACTTCGCGCGAGCAGTACTTC,CASRETSREQYF
TRBV28,TRBD1,TRBJ1-2,-,TGTGCCAGCAGCCCGACAGGGGCCAACTATGGCTACACCTTC,CASSPTGANYGYTF
TRBV7-9,-,TRBJ2-5,-,TGTGCCAGCAGCGCGAAGGGGCGGACCCAAGAGACCCAGTACTTC,CASSAKGRTQETQYF
TRBV4-1,TRBD1,TRBJ1-4,few,TGCGCCAGCAGCCAAGGAACGACAGGGGTCGAAAAACTGTTTTTT,CASSQGTTGVEKLFF
TRBV5-4,-,TRBJ2-2,-,TGTGCCAGCAGCTACGGGCGGGGTGGGACCGGGGAGCTGTTTTTT,CASSYGRGGTGELFF
TRBV28,TRBD1,TRBJ1-3,-,TGTGCCAGCAGTTTATCCGGGACAGGGTTTGGAAACACCATATATTTT,CASSLSGTGFGNTIYF
TRBV7-8,TRBD1,TRBJ1-2,-,TGTGCCAGCAGCTTTGACAGGGGGTATAACTATGGCTACACCTTC,CASSFDRGYNYGYTF
TRBV28,-,TRBJ1-1,-,TGTGCCACCACCATCCAGATGAACACTGAAGCTTTCTTT,CATTIQMNTEAFF
TRBV7-9,-,TRBJ1-1,-,TGTGCCAGCAGCCCGCGACAGTACTCTGAAGCTTTCTTT,CASSPRQYSEAFF
TRBV9,TRBD1,TRBJ2-3,-,TGTGCCAGCAGCGTAGCCGGGACAGGGGTTCTCACAGATACGCAGTATTTT,CASSVAGTGVLTDTQYF
TRBV10-1,TRBD1,TRBJ2-7,-,TGCGCCAGCAGTGGTGGACAGGGCTACGAGCAGTACTTC,CASSGGQGYEQYF
TRBV7-6,-,TRBJ2-5,-,TGTGCCAGCAGCTCCGGAGGGTACCAAGAGACCCAGTACTTC,CASSSGGYQETQYF
TRBV6-6,TRBD1,TRBJ2-1,-,TGTGCCAGCGGACAGGCACAAGGTGTCATCAATGAGCAGTTCTTC,CASGQAQGVINEQFF
TRBV11-2,TRBD1,TRBJ2-7,-,TGTGCCAGCAGCGACTATTCCGGGACAGGCTCCTACGAGCAGTACTTC,CASSDYSGTGSYEQYF
TRBV6-1,-,TRBJ1-5,-,TGTGCCAGCAGCCGCGGCGGGGGGAATCAGCCCCAGCATTTT,CASSRGGGNQPQHF
TRBV11-2,TRBD1,TRBJ2-7,-,TGTGCCAGCAGTCCGATAAGACAGGGGACAGCCTACGAGCAGTACTTC,CASSPIRQGTAYEQYF
TRBV5-1,-,TRBJ2-1,-,TGCGCCAGCAGCTTCCAGGGTCCCCCTTACAATGAGCAGTTCTTC,CASSFQGPPYNEQFF
TRBV6-6,-,TRBJ2-7,few,TGTGCCAGCGCAACGGTCGCGGGAAGCGAGCAGTACTTC,CASATVAGSEQYF
TRBV6-6,TRBD1,TRBJ1-1,-,TGTGCCAGCAGTTACCGGGACAGGGTGAACACTGAAGCTTTCTTT,CASSYRDRVNTEAFF
TRBV7-2,-,TRBJ2-2,-,TGTGCCAGCAGCTTACAGGTCCCCGGGGAGCTGTTTTTT,CASSLQVPGELFF
TRBV2,-,TRBJ1-5,-,TGTGCCAGCAGACAGGGAGCTGGGGGCAATCAGCCCCAGCATTTT,CASRQGAGGNQPQHF
TRBV5-8,-,TRBJ2-1,-,TGTGCCAGCAGCTTACAGGGCCAGTTCTACAATGAGCAGTTCTTC,CASSLQGQFYNEQFF
TRBV28,TRBD1,TRBJ1-2,-,TGTGCCAGCAGTTTGACAGGGCCGACGGGCTACACCTTC,CASSLTGPTGYTF
TRBV19,-,TRBJ1-1,-,TGTGCCAGCCTAAGCCTTGGGGCGGCCACTGAAGCTTTCTTT,CASLSLGAATEAFF
TRBV7-4,TRBD2,TRBJ2-1,-,TGTGCCAGCAGCTGGGGGACTAGGTGGGAGCAGTTCTTC,CASSWGTRWEQFF
TRBV30,TRBD1,TRBJ2-2,few,TGTGCCTGGAGTTACCGGGACAGGGCCACCGGGGAGCTGTTTTTT,CAWSYRDRATGELFF
TRBV27,TRBD1,TRBJ2-6,-,TGTGCCAGCTCCTTGACGCCGGGACAGGGGGCTCCTGGGGCCAACGTCCTGACTTTC,CASSLTPGQGAPGANVLTF
TRBV5-6,TRBD1,TRBJ1-2,-,TGTGCCAGCAGCTTTACAGGGGGCGGCTACACCTTC,CASSFTGGGYTF
TRBV27,-,TRBJ1-1,-,TGTGCCAGCAGATCCCCCTTGAGGAACACTGAAGCTTTCTTT,CASRSPLRNTEAFF
TRBV6-6,TRBD1,TRBJ1-4,few,TGTGCCAGCAGGACAGGGGGCGAAAAACTGTTTTTT,CASRTGGEKLFF
TRBV6-5,-,TRBJ1-4,-,TGTGCCAGCAGGCCAGGGAAGTGGCGTGAAAAACTGTTTTTT,CASRPGKWREKLFF
TRBV7-9,-,TRBJ2-1,-,TGTGCCAGCAGCCCACATTCGCCAGGGGCGATCTTC,CASSPHSPGAIF
TRBV5-1,-,TRBJ2-1,-,TGCGCCAGCAGCTTGATGGGCCGTCGGCCTGACAATGAGCAGTTCTTC,CASSLMGRRPDNEQFF
TRBV28,TRBD1,TRBJ1-1,-,TGTGCCAGTTTCAGGGGGCGAAACGCTGAAGCTTTCTTT,CASFRGRNAEAFF
TRBV6-6,TRBD1,TRBJ2-1,-,TGTGCCAGCAGTTACCCCGGGACAGGGTGGTACAATGAGCAGTTCTTC,CASSYPGTGWYNEQFF
TRBV27,-,TRBJ2-5,-,TGTGCCAGCAGTTTCAGACAGGCCCAGACCCAGTACTTC,CASSFRQAQTQYF